Here is one T cell receptor (beta chain) with its context. The sample holds one count of this clone. The clone's antigen remains unknown. No much larger clone is present one base from it, and per-base qualities are unavailable. TCRbeta CDR3 regions were amplified from genomic DNA by a two-step, bias-controlled multiplex PCR. The multiplex PCR included primers specific for each TRBV and TRBJ gene segment. The immunoSEQ Assay was used to generate TCRbeta repertoire data. Concerning the study's data processing: A relative-frequency ratio and a modified nearest-neighbor algorithm were applied to filter and cluster reads so that closely related sequences were merged. IMGT annotation was followed for the assignment of V, D and J genes to CDR3 sequences. Template counts were corrected for PCR amplification bias and quantified by comparison with synthetic TCR CDR3 analog sequences. Only unique productive sequences, that is, in-frame CDR3 sequences lacking stop codons, were included in the analyses. The immunoSEQ Analyzer software was used to calculate iChao1 richness and clonality, with clonality defined as 1 minus Pielou's evenness. Statistical tests were run in JMP, with either Student's t-test or a non-parametric test chosen according to Shapiro-Wilk normality results. TCRdb limited this immuneACCESS table to in-frame rearrangements with V and J called. A share of clones is missing; checked studies link under half to unresolved V genes, and the rest is unexplained. The V and J calls and clone size come from that table; D and trimming were worked out from the DNA. The sample table holds 7,000 or so clones, of which around 98% were seen once. Roughly 0.35% of the sample is taken by the ten largest.

The peripheral blood donors were five healthy children aged roughly 15-60 months who were having elective routine surgery, plus five healthy nonsmoking adults. Healthy nonsmokers aged roughly 19-55 years, with a median age of around 39 years, served as the adult controls. A FACSAria III cell sorter was used to sort live, Annexin V-negative naive CD8+ T cells (CD3+CD8+CD45RA+CCR7+). Each sample yielded roughly 18,000 to 110,000 sorted naive CD8+ T cells. Ficoll-Paque density gradient centrifugation was used to isolate mononuclear cells from diluted blood. Mononuclear cells were cryopreserved in about 10% DMSO with about 90% FBS and stored long term at -150°C before sorting. After thawing, the cells were stained with Annexin V and with antibodies against CD3, CD8, CCR7 and CD45RA. The DNeasy Blood and Tissue Kit was used to extract genomic DNA from sorted cell pellets that had been snap-frozen. Trimming removed 0 bases from V and 2 bases from J; the gene matches leave 4 bases unexplained. Inclusive of the bounding cysteine and phenylalanine, the CDR3 is 15 residues long. Of the read, only the CDR3 DNA is kept; its 45 bases are in frame from base 1. CDR1 is given as SGHTS and CDR2 as YDEGEE, both from the germline V gene.

The data originate from a study of naive CD8 T cells in extremely preterm neonates (TCRdb year 2017). The study in broad terms: An age range of 25-50 years is given for the adult participants in the abstract, whereas a range of 20-50 years is given in the methods. The study compared the TCRbeta CDR3 repertoires of sorted naive CD8+ T cells among four age groups: extremely preterm neonates, term neonates, young children and adults.

Findings and caveats that apply to the study as a whole: Compared with the older groups, preterm CDR3s were shorter and closer to germline, carrying fewer N additions and showing less junctional trimming. A small sample size and variable productive template counts among preterm samples were noted by the authors as limitations. The proportion of shared CDR3 nucleotide sequences was higher in preterm neonates (around 2.7%) than in term neonates (roughly 0.4%), young children (about 0.03%) and adults (approximately 0.01%). To track T cell development within individuals, the authors urged prospective longitudinal studies of preterm and term neonates. Preterm neonates had significantly lower iChao1 richness than all other age groups (p < 0.05) and an even clone distribution, indicating a less rich repertoire.

This chain joins TRBV5-8 to TRBJ2-7, and 8 junction bases match TRBD1. This clonotype was sampled from a human donor in good health. The specimen sequenced was naive CD8+ T cells from blood. CDR3 region: CASSLGQGATYEQYF. The DNA sequence is TGTGCCAGCAGCTTGGGGCAGGGGGCTACCTACGAGCAGTACTTC.